This passage covers 5 T cell receptor beta chains from one sample sequenced in a study of blood T cell repertoires in COVID-19. Assay used: immunoSEQ multiplex PCR; TCRdb lists only in-frame clones, some missing. The sample shows about 400,000 clones, roughly 91% of them seen only once. Material: peripheral blood. The receptor source for this set is a woman in her 30s with acute or convalescent COVID-19.

V and J are TRBV5-1 and TRBJ1-5; D is uncertain. In germline, CDR1 is SGHRS, CDR2 YFSETQ. The CDR3 has 13 amino acids. Trimming pared 0 bases from V and 8 bases from J, leaving 9 bases between. The CDR3 reads CASSLDPAEPQHF. The CDR3 region has the DNA TGCGCCAGCAGCTTGGATCCGGCGGAGCCCCAGCATTTT.

The V and J genes are TRBV6-5 and TRBJ1-2; TRBD1 matches 12 bases. Trimming removed 8 bases from V and 4 bases from J; junction bases left unmatched: 2. Per germline, CDR1 MNHEY and CDR2 SVGAGI. CDR3 length: 13 amino acids. In DNA form, the CDR3 reads TGTGCCAGCGGGACAGGGGGCACCTATGGCTACACCTTC. Translating it yields CASGTGGTYGYTF.

This chain joins TRBV28 and TRBJ2-7, with TRBD1 identical over 7 bases. The germline V gene has CDR1 MDHEN and CDR2 SYDVKM. The V gene end was trimmed by 7 bases and the J gene end by 6 bases; junction bases not matched to a gene: 12. This CDR3 is built from 14 residues. CDR3 nucleotides: TGTGCCAGCACCGGACAGGCCATAATCGGCGAGCAGTACTTC. Translation: CASTGQAIIGEQYF. Variable domain in full (rest from reference TRBV28 and TRBJ2-7): DVKVTQSSRYLVKRTGEKVFLECVQDMDHENMFWYRQDPGLGLRLIYFSYDVKMKEKGDIPEGYSVSREKKERFSLILESASTNQTSMYLCASTGQAIIGEQYFGPGTRLTVT.

This sequence joins TRBV7-9 and TRBJ1-2; TRBD1 might be the D (6 bases). Germline lookup yields CDR1 SEHNR and CDR2 FQNEAQ (reference sequence). The CDR3 runs 15 residues. V was cut by 5 bases and J by 2 bases, with 15 bases left in between. The CDR3 DNA sequence: TGTGCCAGCAGCGGTAGCACCGGGACAAACTATGGCTACACCTTC. It specifies CASSGSTGTNYGYTF. The entire variable domain, with the rest obtained from reference TRBV7-9 and TRBJ1-2, is as follows: DTGVSQNPRHKITKRGQNVTFRCDPISEHNRLYWYRQTLGQGPEFLTYFQNEAQLEKSRLLSDRFSAERPKGSFSTLEIQRTEQGDSAMYLCASSGSTGTNYGYTFGSGTRLTVV.

The rearrangement joins TRBV5-5 to TRBJ1-5; D gene uncertain. The CDR3 has 15 amino acids. V was clipped by 5 bases and J by 0 bases, with 12 bases between them. CDR1 and CDR2 (germline): SGHKS, YYEKEE (reference sequence). For the CDR3, the DNA is TGTGCCAGCAGTCGGGGTTACAATAGCAATCAGCCCCAGCATTTT. Translation: CASSRGYNSNQPQHF.